This TCR beta chain is from a study of blood T cell repertoires in COVID-19. Study context: From the United States, Italy and Spain came samples of acute and convalescent COVID-19. Sources were T cells, B-cell-depleted T cells, or PBMCs; the material itself was cDNA or gDNA.

Per the study methods: Nucleated cell number was recorded as an estimate derived from reference gene primer amplification. Only in-frame clones appear in the TCRdb table, and some are missing; sequencing was by immunoSEQ multiplex PCR. Clone size and the V and J calls come from that table; the DNA yielded D and trimming. The data show a few hundred thousand clones, about 88% seen once. Germline CDR1 MNHNY, CDR2 SVGAGI (reference sequence). CDR3 length: 12 amino acids. V lost 5 bases and J 3 bases, leaving 8 bases between the germline ends. This sequence originates from a man aged 18 to 29 with active or convalescent COVID-19. What was sequenced was peripheral blood. The V call is TRBV6-6, the J call TRBJ2-7; D remains ambiguous. The CDR3 sequence is CASSPTYYEQYF. DNA for the CDR3: TGTGCCAGCAGTCCAACCTACTACGAGCAGTACTTC.